These T cell receptor beta chains were read from a single sample in a study of blood T cell repertoires in COVID-19. Sequencing was performed with immunoSEQ multiplex PCR; in TCRdb, only in-frame clones are kept and a portion is missing. The sample shows 95,000 to 150,000 clones, about four fifths of them seen only once. Material: PBMCs or T cells enriched from blood (not recorded which). The receptor source for this set is a young woman who had recovered from COVID-19. The conserved cysteine and the conserved F or W are not part of the CDR3 here. Fields, in order: J gene, V gene, CDR3 length, CDR3 protein.

j_call: TRBJ2-3
v_call: TRBV7-6
cdr3_length: 14
cdr3_aa: ASSPVPGASTDTQY

j_call: TRBJ2-5
v_call: TRBV7-2
cdr3_length: 12
cdr3_aa: ASSLAGDGETQY

j_call: TRBJ2-1
v_call: TRBV5-1
cdr3_length: 14
cdr3_aa: ASSVTPGQGAPEQF

j_call: TRBJ2-5
v_call: TRBV5-1
cdr3_length: 14
cdr3_aa: ASSLAIGGAQETQY

j_call: TRBJ2-1
v_call: TRBV15
cdr3_length: 13
cdr3_aa: ATSRDVREANEQF

j_call: TRBJ2-7
v_call: TRBV29-1
cdr3_length: 15
cdr3_aa: SVVRLRTGTIAYEQY

j_call: TRBJ2-7
v_call: TRBV7-8
cdr3_length: 12
cdr3_aa: ASSLYTRSYEQY

j_call: TRBJ1-5
v_call: TRBV5-8
cdr3_length: 17
cdr3_aa: ASSRAGTGDPYSNQPQH

j_call: TRBJ2-3
v_call: TRBV28
cdr3_length: 15
cdr3_aa: ASSLGDRGGVGDTQY

j_call: TRBJ1-4
v_call: TRBV27
cdr3_length: 16
cdr3_aa: ASSSLLGRKVIDEKLF

j_call: TRBJ2-2
v_call: TRBV11-3
cdr3_length: 13
cdr3_aa: ASSSRGGNTGELF

j_call: TRBJ1-1
v_call: TRBV10-3
cdr3_length: 14
cdr3_aa: AISESTWQVNTEAF

j_call: TRBJ1-1
v_call: TRBV5-6
cdr3_length: 13
cdr3_aa: ASSLWGGGNTEAF

j_call: TRBJ2-7
v_call: TRBV7-2
cdr3_length: 14
cdr3_aa: ASSREVITSGREQY

j_call: TRBJ1-6
v_call: TRBV18
cdr3_length: 13
cdr3_aa: ASSPPRGGNSPLH

j_call: TRBJ2-7
v_call: TRBV4-3
cdr3_length: 16
cdr3_aa: ASSQEGGAAGEVYEQY

j_call: TRBJ2-5
v_call: TRBV30
cdr3_length: 13
cdr3_aa: AWTPSGRGTETQY

j_call: TRBJ2-1
v_call: TRBV29-1
cdr3_length: 9
cdr3_aa: SADSVPEQF

j_call: TRBJ1-2
v_call: TRBV7-9
cdr3_length: 13
cdr3_aa: ASSLSGRNYYGYT

j_call: TRBJ2-7
v_call: TRBV5-5
cdr3_length: 13
cdr3_aa: ASSFRGNPSYEQY

j_call: TRBJ1-1
v_call: TRBV6-2/TRBV6-3
cdr3_length: 12
cdr3_aa: ASSYSGGGTEAF

j_call: TRBJ2-5
v_call: TRBV30
cdr3_length: 15
cdr3_aa: AWSVQGGPGGFGTQY